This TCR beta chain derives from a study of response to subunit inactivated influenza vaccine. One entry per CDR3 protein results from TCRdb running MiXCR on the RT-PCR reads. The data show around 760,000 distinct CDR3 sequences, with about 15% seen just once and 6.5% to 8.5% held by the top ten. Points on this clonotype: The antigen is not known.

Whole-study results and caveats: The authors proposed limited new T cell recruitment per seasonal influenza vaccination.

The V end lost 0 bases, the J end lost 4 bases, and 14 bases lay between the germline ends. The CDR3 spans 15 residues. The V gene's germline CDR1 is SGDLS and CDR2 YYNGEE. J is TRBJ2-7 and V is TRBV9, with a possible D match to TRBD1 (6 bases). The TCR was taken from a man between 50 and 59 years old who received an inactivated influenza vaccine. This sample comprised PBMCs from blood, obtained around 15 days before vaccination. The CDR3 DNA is TGTGCCAGCAGCGTAGACCCCATGGGGGCATACGAGCAGTACTTC. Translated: CASSVDPMGAYEQYF. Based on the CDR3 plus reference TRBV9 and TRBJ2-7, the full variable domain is DSGVTQTPKHLITATGQRVTLRCSPRSGDLSVYWYQQSLDQGLQFLIQYYNGEERAKGNILERFSAQQFPDLHSELNLSSLELGDSALYFCASSVDPMGAYEQYFGPGTRLTVT.